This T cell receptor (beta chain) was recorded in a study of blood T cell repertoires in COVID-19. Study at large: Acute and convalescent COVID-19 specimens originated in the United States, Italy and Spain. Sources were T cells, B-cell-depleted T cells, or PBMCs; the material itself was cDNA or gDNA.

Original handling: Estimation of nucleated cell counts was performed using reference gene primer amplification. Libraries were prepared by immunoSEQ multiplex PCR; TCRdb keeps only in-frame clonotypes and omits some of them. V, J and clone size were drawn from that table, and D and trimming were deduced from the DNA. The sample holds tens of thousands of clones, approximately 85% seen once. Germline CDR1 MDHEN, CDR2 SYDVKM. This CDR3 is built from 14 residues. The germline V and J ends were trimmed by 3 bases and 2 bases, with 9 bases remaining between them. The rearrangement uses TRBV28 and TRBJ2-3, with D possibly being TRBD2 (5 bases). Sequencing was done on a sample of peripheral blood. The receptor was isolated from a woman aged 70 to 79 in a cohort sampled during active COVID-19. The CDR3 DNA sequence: TGTGCCAGCAGTTTCAAGCGGTACACAGATACGCAGTATTTT. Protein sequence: CASSFKRYTDTQYF.